This T cell receptor (beta chain) was obtained from a study of chemoradiotherapy in HPV16-positive cancers. Study details: A couple of HPV16-positive patients' cells yielded candidate HPV-specific clones and common motifs.

Study-wide results and caveats: The functional HPV-specific definition rests on just a couple of HPV16-positive patients. For HPV16-positive patients, expanding HPV-responsive T cells associated with longer recurrence-free survival.

Sequencing used immunoSEQ multiplex PCR; TCRdb keeps in-frame clones, though not all of them. The data show about 16,000 clones, about four fifths seen once. For this clone: Its antigen is undetermined.

The CDR3 length is 10 residues. Germline V CDR1 and CDR2: GTSNPN, SVGIG (reference sequence). The V and J ends lost 5 bases and 12 bases, in that order; junction bases with no gene match: 6. The clonotype originates from a human donor with HPV-associated anogenital cancer. Sampling was done from a patient who underwent chemoradiotherapy. The chain links TRBV30 to TRBJ1-1; 7 bases line up with TRBD1. The CDR3 loop is CAWGTVNSFF. CDR3 bases: TGTGCCTGGGGGACAGTTAATTCTTTCTTT.